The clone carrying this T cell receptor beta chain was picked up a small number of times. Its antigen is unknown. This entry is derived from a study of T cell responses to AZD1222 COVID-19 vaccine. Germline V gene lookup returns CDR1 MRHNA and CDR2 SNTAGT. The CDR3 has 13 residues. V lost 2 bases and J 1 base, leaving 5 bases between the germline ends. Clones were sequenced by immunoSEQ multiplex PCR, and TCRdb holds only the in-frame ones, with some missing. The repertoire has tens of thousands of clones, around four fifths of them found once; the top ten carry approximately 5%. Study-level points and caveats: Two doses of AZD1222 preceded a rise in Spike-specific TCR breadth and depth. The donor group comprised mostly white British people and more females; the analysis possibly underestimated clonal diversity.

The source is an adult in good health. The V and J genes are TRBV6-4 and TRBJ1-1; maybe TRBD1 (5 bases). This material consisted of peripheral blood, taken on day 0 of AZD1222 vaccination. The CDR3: CASSDRGNTEAFF. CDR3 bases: TGTGCCAGCAGTGACAGGGGGAACACTGAAGCTTTCTTT.